This T cell receptor (beta chain) was obtained from a study of CD8 T cells in ankylosing spondylitis. Study observations and caveats: In ankylosing spondylitis patients, matched synovial fluid reportedly showed significant enrichment of disease-linked clones. Seemingly distinctive of ankylosing spondylitis blood was a TCR beta motif formed by eight highly homologous variants.

For TCR beta, libraries came from quantitative 5'-RACE with molecular barcodes. TCRdb analysed the 5' RACE reads with MiXCR anew, one entry per CDR3 protein. The table lists about 480,000 distinct CDR3 sequences, roughly 17% of them singletons. About this clonotype itself: Its antigen is not identified.

CDR3 length equals 13 residues. The germline V gene has CDR1 SGDLS and CDR2 YYNGEE. V was trimmed by 0 bases and J by 6 bases, leaving 10 bases between them. The specimen sequenced was blood, either unsorted or a sorted T cell fraction (not recorded which). This sequence originates from a male donor with ankylosing spondylitis. V and J are TRBV9 and TRBJ2-7, with a weak D call TRBD2 (6 bases). The CDR3 bases are TGTGCCAGCAGCGTAGATTCCGGGGGCGAGCAGTACTTC. Its protein is CASSVDSGGEQYF.